This T cell receptor (beta chain) was obtained from a study of cytomegalovirus exposure and HLA in healthy donors. Turning to the study itself: Inside one of the first data releases sat about 85 million unique TCRs taken from HLA-typed donors.

The PCR used 60 Vbeta and 13 Jbeta primers. Using immunoSEQ multiplex PCR, the repertoire was profiled, and TCRdb retains in-frame clones only, with some absent. The top ten hold around 4% of the sample, which has approximately 160,000 clones, approximately 67% seen once. Of note for this clone: The antigen is not known.

Study observations and caveats: Later on, analysis showed that most CMV-associated TCR beta chains appeared to be HLA-restricted.

This clonotype originated in a woman aged 18-35 years in good health and CMV-seropositive. The sample consisted of PBMCs.

This CDR3 reads CASSPTGGGQPQHF. As DNA, the CDR3 is TGTGCCAGCAGCCCGACAGGGGGCGGTCAGCCCCAGCATTTT. The V call is TRBV11-2, the J call TRBJ1-5, with 10 bases aligning to TRBD1. This CDR3 is built from 14 residues. Germline V gives CDR1 SGHAT, CDR2 FQNNGV. J gave up 6 bases and V 5 bases, and 4 bases lay outside the gene matches.